The present T cell receptor (beta chain) was sequenced within a study of beta chain features in type 1 diabetes. Study background: Cell yields, age and gender were similar between patients and healthy donors. General observations from the study: There was a moderate but significant shortening of TCRB CDR3s in all four CD4+ subsets of Type 1 diabetes patients. Patients' naive, central memory and regulatory TCRB repertoires appeared more alike than those of healthy donors.

Germline CDR1 MNHNS, CDR2 SASEGT. J gave up 5 bases and V 7 bases, and 6 bases lay outside the gene matches. This CDR3 is 13 amino acids long. Sequenced material consisted of expressed TCRB transcripts (all of the isolated RNA was reverse transcribed). Only in-frame clones appear in the TCRdb table, and some are missing; sequencing was by immunoSEQ multiplex PCR. The sample lists a few hundred thousand clones; 15% to 20% were seen once. Comments on this clone: Its antigen is still unknown.

CD4+ cells of the naive, central memory, regulatory and stem cell-like memory types were sorted via CD45RO/CCR7/CD25/CD127/CD95/CD27. Sequencing input: naive CD4+ T cells from blood. The J gene is TRBJ2-3, the V gene TRBV6-1; 7 bases map to TRBD2. This sequence originates from a woman under 30 in good health. The CDR3 DNA sequence: TGTGCCAGCAATGTGATAGCGGGAGATACGCAGTATTTT. This gives the protein CASNVIAGDTQYF.